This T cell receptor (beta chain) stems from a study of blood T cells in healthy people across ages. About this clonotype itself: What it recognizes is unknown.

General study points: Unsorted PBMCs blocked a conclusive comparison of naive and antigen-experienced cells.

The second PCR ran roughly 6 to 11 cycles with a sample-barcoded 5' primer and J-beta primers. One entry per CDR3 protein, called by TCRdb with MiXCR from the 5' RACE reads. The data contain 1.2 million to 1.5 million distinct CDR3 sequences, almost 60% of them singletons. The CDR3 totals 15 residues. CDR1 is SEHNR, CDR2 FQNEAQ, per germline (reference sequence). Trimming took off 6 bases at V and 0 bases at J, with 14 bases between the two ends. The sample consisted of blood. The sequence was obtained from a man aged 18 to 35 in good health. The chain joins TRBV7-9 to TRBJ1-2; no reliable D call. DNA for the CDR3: TGTGCCAGCAGACGTGGTTCCCTAGCTAACTATGGCTACACCTTC. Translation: CASRRGSLANYGYTF.